Listed below are T cell receptor beta chains from one sample, sequenced in a study of blood T cell repertoires in COVID-19. Assay used: immunoSEQ multiplex PCR; TCRdb lists only in-frame clones, some missing. Here the sample spans 150,000 to 200,000 clones, roughly 83% being singletons. Material: PBMCs or T cells enriched from blood (not recorded which). The receptor set was obtained from a man in his 70s who had been exposed to COVID-19. The CDR3 runs from the conserved cysteine through the conserved F or W. The order of the fields is D gene, V gene, J gene, clone size, CDR3 protein, CDR3 DNA. The D gene is left open where the match is weak. Some rows mark clone size as missing; the rest say once, few, many or name a class of expanded clone.

d_call: NA
v_call: TRBV12-3/TRBV12-4
j_call: TRBJ2-5
clone_size: NA
cdr3_aa: CASSRGAQETQYF
cdr3_nt: TGTGCCAGCAGCAGGGGAGCCCAAGAGACCCAGTACTTC

d_call: TRBD1
v_call: TRBV2
j_call: TRBJ1-5
clone_size: NA
cdr3_aa: CASTRGLSNQPQHF
cdr3_nt: TGTGCCAGCACCAGGGGGTTAAGCAATCAGCCCCAGCATTTT

d_call: NA
v_call: TRBV28
j_call: TRBJ1-2
clone_size: NA
cdr3_aa: CASSSDRSYGYTF
cdr3_nt: TGTGCCAGCAGTTCGGACAGATCCTATGGCTACACCTTC

d_call: TRBD2
v_call: TRBV5-8
j_call: TRBJ2-5
clone_size: NA
cdr3_aa: CASSLGGGGRQETQYF
cdr3_nt: TGTGCCAGCAGCTTGGGGGGCGGGGGACGTCAAGAGACCCAGTACTTC

d_call: NA
v_call: TRBV10-1
j_call: TRBJ1-1
clone_size: NA
cdr3_aa: CASSDRANTEAFF
cdr3_nt: TGCGCCAGCAGTGACAGGGCGAACACTGAAGCTTTCTTT

d_call: TRBD1
v_call: TRBV18
j_call: TRBJ1-5
clone_size: once
cdr3_aa: CASSPSHGTGGNQPQHF
cdr3_nt: TGTGCCAGCTCACCTAGTCATGGGACAGGAGGCAATCAGCCCCAGCATTTT

d_call: TRBD1
v_call: TRBV12-3/TRBV12-4
j_call: TRBJ2-7
clone_size: NA
cdr3_aa: CASSQTGIEQYF
cdr3_nt: TGTGCCAGCAGCCAGACAGGGATCGAGCAGTACTTC

d_call: TRBD2
v_call: TRBV7-9
j_call: TRBJ2-2
clone_size: NA
cdr3_aa: CASSPPGLAGGRTGELFF
cdr3_nt: TGTGCCAGCAGCCCCCCTGGACTAGCGGGAGGACGAACCGGGGAGCTGTTTTTT

d_call: NA
v_call: TRBV6-5
j_call: TRBJ1-1
clone_size: NA
cdr3_aa: CASSYSGAWNTEAFF
cdr3_nt: TGTGCCAGCAGTTACTCGGGGGCATGGAACACTGAAGCTTTCTTT

d_call: NA
v_call: TRBV3-1/TRBV3-2
j_call: TRBJ1-4
clone_size: NA
cdr3_aa: CASSQAGVLGNEKLFF
cdr3_nt: TGTGCCAGCAGCCAAGCAGGGGTTTTAGGTAATGAAAAACTGTTTTTT

d_call: NA
v_call: TRBV30
j_call: TRBJ1-1
clone_size: NA
cdr3_aa: CAWRESWSTEAFF
cdr3_nt: TGTGCCTGGAGGGAAAGCTGGAGCACTGAAGCTTTCTTT

d_call: NA
v_call: TRBV9
j_call: TRBJ1-6
clone_size: NA
cdr3_aa: CASSVGHGRDNSPLHF
cdr3_nt: TGTGCCAGCAGCGTAGGACATGGGAGAGATAATTCACCCCTCCACTTT

d_call: NA
v_call: TRBV6-5
j_call: TRBJ1-2
clone_size: NA
cdr3_aa: CASTQGVGGYTF
cdr3_nt: TGTGCCAGCACCCAAGGGGTGGGAGGCTACACCTTC

d_call: NA
v_call: TRBV12-3/TRBV12-4
j_call: TRBJ1-5
clone_size: NA
cdr3_aa: CASSFQGNQPQHF
cdr3_nt: TGTGCCAGCAGTTTTCAGGGGAATCAGCCCCAGCATTTT

d_call: TRBD1
v_call: TRBV7-9
j_call: TRBJ2-7
clone_size: NA
cdr3_aa: CASSLDRTRGEQYF
cdr3_nt: TGTGCCAGCAGCTTGGACAGGACCAGGGGCGAGCAGTACTTC

d_call: TRBD1
v_call: TRBV27
j_call: TRBJ2-2
clone_size: NA
cdr3_aa: CATTGQGSTGELFF
cdr3_nt: TGTGCCACCACCGGACAGGGATCCACCGGGGAGCTGTTTTTT

d_call: NA
v_call: TRBV19
j_call: TRBJ1-6
clone_size: NA
cdr3_aa: CASSSLGGQSPLHF
cdr3_nt: TGTGCCAGTAGTTCGCTGGGGGGGCAATCACCCCTCCACTTT

d_call: TRBD1
v_call: TRBV29-1
j_call: TRBJ1-2
clone_size: NA
cdr3_aa: CSVGQGPSGYTF
cdr3_nt: TGCAGCGTGGGACAGGGTCCCAGTGGCTACACCTTC

d_call: NA
v_call: TRBV4-3
j_call: TRBJ1-4
clone_size: NA
cdr3_aa: CASSQPGHFNEKLFF
cdr3_nt: TGCGCCAGCAGCCAACCGGGACACTTTAATGAAAAACTGTTTTTT

d_call: NA
v_call: TRBV28
j_call: TRBJ2-1
clone_size: NA
cdr3_aa: CASAGQIYNEQFF
cdr3_nt: TGTGCTAGCGCGGGCCAGATTTACAATGAGCAGTTCTTC

d_call: NA
v_call: TRBV7-9
j_call: TRBJ2-5
clone_size: NA
cdr3_aa: CASSLYPPSLGETQYF
cdr3_nt: TGTGCCAGCAGCTTGTACCCTCCTAGTCTTGGTGAGACCCAGTACTTC

d_call: NA
v_call: TRBV18
j_call: TRBJ1-6
clone_size: once
cdr3_aa: CASSQSGVPSPLHF
cdr3_nt: TGTGCCAGCTCACAGTCCGGGGTACCTTCACCCCTCCACTTT

d_call: TRBD1
v_call: TRBV7-3
j_call: TRBJ1-3
clone_size: NA
cdr3_aa: CASSPGQPSGNTIYF
cdr3_nt: TGTGCCAGCAGCCCGGGACAGCCCTCTGGAAACACCATATATTTT

d_call: NA
v_call: TRBV11-1
j_call: TRBJ1-1
clone_size: NA
cdr3_aa: CARGGGRDTEAFF
cdr3_nt: TGTGCCAGGGGGGGAGGGCGAGACACTGAAGCTTTCTTT

d_call: NA
v_call: TRBV5-8
j_call: TRBJ2-5
clone_size: NA
cdr3_aa: CASSLARDTQYF
cdr3_nt: TGTGCCAGCAGCTTGGCCCGGGATACCCAGTACTTC

d_call: NA
v_call: TRBV5-6
j_call: TRBJ1-2
clone_size: NA
cdr3_aa: CASSLQGARGSIYGYTF
cdr3_nt: TGTGCCAGCAGCTTACAGGGCGCCAGGGGTTCGATCTATGGCTACACCTTC

d_call: NA
v_call: TRBV4-1
j_call: TRBJ1-3
clone_size: NA
cdr3_aa: CASSPGLPYSGNTIYF
cdr3_nt: TGCGCCAGCAGCCCGGGACTGCCGTACTCTGGAAACACCATATATTTT

d_call: TRBD1
v_call: TRBV2
j_call: TRBJ2-6
clone_size: NA
cdr3_aa: CASSFDRGDSGANVLTF
cdr3_nt: TGTGCCAGCAGTTTTGACAGGGGGGACTCTGGGGCCAACGTCCTGACTTTC

d_call: TRBD1
v_call: TRBV5-1
j_call: TRBJ2-1
clone_size: NA
cdr3_aa: CASSLGTGLNEQFF
cdr3_nt: TGCGCCAGCAGCTTAGGGACAGGACTCAATGAGCAGTTCTTC

d_call: NA
v_call: TRBV19
j_call: TRBJ1-5
clone_size: NA
cdr3_aa: CASRTQTFSNQPQHF
cdr3_nt: TGTGCCAGTAGGACTCAGACCTTTAGCAATCAGCCCCAGCATTTT

d_call: TRBD1
v_call: TRBV3-1/TRBV3-2
j_call: TRBJ1-2
clone_size: NA
cdr3_aa: CASSQAGTGNYGYTF
cdr3_nt: TGTGCCAGCAGCCAGGCCGGGACAGGTAACTATGGCTACACCTTC

d_call: TRBD1
v_call: TRBV4-1
j_call: TRBJ1-5
clone_size: NA
cdr3_aa: CASSSTGGSEPQHF
cdr3_nt: TGCGCCAGCAGCTCGACAGGGGGGTCAGAGCCCCAGCATTTT

d_call: TRBD1
v_call: TRBV29-1
j_call: TRBJ1-5
clone_size: NA
cdr3_aa: CSVPLDRGSNQPQHF
cdr3_nt: TGCAGCGTTCCTTTGGACAGGGGAAGCAATCAGCCCCAGCATTTT

d_call: TRBD1
v_call: TRBV7-9
j_call: TRBJ1-6
clone_size: NA
cdr3_aa: CASSFRQGNNSPLHF
cdr3_nt: TGTGCCAGCAGCTTTCGACAGGGAAACAATTCACCCCTCCACTTT

d_call: NA
v_call: TRBV19
j_call: TRBJ1-1
clone_size: NA
cdr3_aa: CASSIQDRNTEAFF
cdr3_nt: TGTGCCAGTAGTATCCAGGACAGGAACACTGAAGCTTTCTTT

d_call: TRBD1
v_call: TRBV7-2
j_call: TRBJ1-2
clone_size: NA
cdr3_aa: CASRFPTGGAGYTF
cdr3_nt: TGTGCCAGCAGGTTCCCGACAGGGGGCGCGGGCTACACCTTC

d_call: NA
v_call: TRBV7-2
j_call: TRBJ2-1
clone_size: NA
cdr3_aa: CASSLAYEQFF
cdr3_nt: TGTGCCAGCAGCTTGGCCTATGAGCAGTTCTTC